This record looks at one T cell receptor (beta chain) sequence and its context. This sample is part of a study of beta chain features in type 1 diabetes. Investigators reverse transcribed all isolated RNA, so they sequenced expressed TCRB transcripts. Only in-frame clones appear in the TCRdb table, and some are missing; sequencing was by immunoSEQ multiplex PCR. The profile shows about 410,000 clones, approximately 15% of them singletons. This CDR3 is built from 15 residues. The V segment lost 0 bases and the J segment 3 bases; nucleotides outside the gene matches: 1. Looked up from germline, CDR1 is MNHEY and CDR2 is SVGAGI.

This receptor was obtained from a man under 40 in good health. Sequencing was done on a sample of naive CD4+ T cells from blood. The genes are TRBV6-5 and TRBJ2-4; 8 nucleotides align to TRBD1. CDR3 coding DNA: TGTGCCAGCAGTTACTCGACAGGGGTCAAAAACATTCAGTACTTC. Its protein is CASSYSTGVKNIQYF.